The 32 T cell receptor beta chains below were found in one sample sequenced in a study of cytomegalovirus exposure and HLA in healthy donors. Here immunoSEQ multiplex PCR was the method, and the copy in TCRdb shows in-frame clones only, minus some. Among around 61,000 clones listed, just over 90% were seen once. Sequences were obtained from PBMCs. These receptors came from a man younger than 35 in good health and CMV-seronegative.

The rearrangement joins TRBV19 to TRBJ2-1; the D is unclear. Germline V gives CDR1 LNHDA, CDR2 SQIVND (reference sequence). This CDR3 contains 15 residues. The V end was cut by 4 bases, the J end by 2 bases, with 12 bases between. The CDR3 here is CASSRPGSTYNEQFF. The CDR3 DNA is TGTGCCAGTAGTAGACCCGGGTCTACCTACAATGAGCAGTTCTTC.

The CDR3 DNA reads TGTGCCAGCAGCTTAGTTCCGGGACAGGGATGGGAGACCCAGTACTTC. Translating gives CASSLVPGQGWETQYF. The chain has TRBV11-2 and TRBJ2-5; 9 nucleotides align to TRBD1. With 1 base clipped from V and 5 bases from J, the junction kept 8 bases outside the gene matches. This CDR3 has 16 amino acids. The V gene's germline CDR1 is SGHAT and CDR2 FQNNGV.

The chain joins TRBV6-1 to TRBJ2-1, with unresolved D. V was shortened by 4 bases and J by 0 bases, with 7 bases between the two germline ends. CDR3 size: 14 residues. Germline V CDR1 and CDR2: MNHNS, SASEGT. The CDR3 coding sequence is TGTGCCAGCAGTGGGGCAGCCTCCTACAATGAGCAGTTCTTC. Amino acid sequence: CASSGAASYNEQFF.

V usage is TRBV13 and J usage is TRBJ2-1, with TRBD1 matching 7 bases. The germline gives CDR1 PRHDT, CDR2 FYEKMQ (reference sequence). After removal of 4 bases from V and 5 bases from J, the junction contained 5 bases not matched to a gene. The CDR3 has 14 amino acids. Written as DNA, the CDR3 is TGTGCCAGCAGCTCACAGGGGACCAACAATGAGCAGTTCTTC. This gives the protein CASSSQGTNNEQFF.

The chain uses TRBV5-4 and TRBJ2-2; the match to TRBD2 covers 14 bases. The trim removed 0 bases at V and 5 bases at J, leaving 3 bases unmatched. The CDR3 has 17 amino acids. The germline CDR1 and CDR2 sequences are SGHNT and YYREEE (reference sequence). The CDR3 nucleotides read TGTGCCAGCAGCTTGGGACTAGCGGGAGGGAGTACCGGGGAGCTGTTTTTT. This translates into CASSLGLAGGSTGELFF.

V and J are TRBV5-5 and TRBJ2-7; 8 bases are shared with TRBD1. CDR3 size: 14 residues. V was pared by 0 bases and J by 4 bases, with 3 bases of the junction left unmatched. The germline V gene has CDR1 SGHKS and CDR2 YYEKEE (reference sequence). This CDR3 reads CASSLDRGTYEQYF. The CDR3, as DNA: TGTGCCAGCAGCTTGGACAGGGGGACTTACGAGCAGTACTTC. The full variable domain, completed using reference TRBV5-5 and TRBJ2-7, is DAGVTQSPTHLIKTRGQQVTLRCSPISGHKSVSWYQQVLGQGPQFIFQYYEKEERGRGNFPDRFSARQFPNYSSELNVNALLLGDSALYLCASSLDRGTYEQYFGPGTRLTVT.

The sample holds a few counts of this clone. V gene TRBV19 combines with J gene TRBJ1-1; 7 nucleotides match TRBD1. V lost 5 bases, J lost 3 bases, and 9 bases stayed unmatched. There are 15 residues in the CDR3. From germline, CDR1 is LNHDA and CDR2 SQIVND (reference sequence). The CDR3 loop reads CASSSLDRVDTEAFF. CDR3 sequence (DNA): TGTGCCAGTAGTTCCCTCGACAGGGTTGACACTGAAGCTTTCTTT.

This chain connects TRBV5-4 to TRBJ2-3; 13 bases fit TRBD2. This CDR3 contains 15 residues. V lost 3 bases and J lost 6; bases outside the gene matches: 4. Germline-derived CDR1 and CDR2 are SGHNT and YYREEE (reference sequence). The CDR3 coding sequence is TGTGCCAGCAGCTGGACTAGCGGGAGAGAGGATACGCAGTATTTT. This encodes CASSWTSGREDTQYF.

The chain combines TRBV28 with TRBJ2-2; D perhaps matches TRBD2 (6 bases). V gave up 2 bases and J gave up 4 bases, with 11 bases separating them. The CDR3 has 15 amino acids. Germline V gives CDR1 MDHEN, CDR2 SYDVKM. CDR3 region: CASSLGGRTTGELFF. The CDR3 DNA reads as TGTGCCAGCAGTTTAGGAGGGAGAACCACCGGGGAGCTGTTTTTT.

The chain combines TRBV7-9 with TRBJ1-4, with D hard to call. Trimming removed 2 bases at V and 5 bases at J, with 3 bases between. This CDR3 contains 12 residues. Germline values: CDR1 SEHNR, CDR2 FQNEAQ (reference sequence). The CDR3 reads CASSLLNEKLFF. CDR3 in DNA: TGTGCCAGCAGCTTACTCAATGAAAAACTGTTTTTT. Full variable domain (missing parts from reference TRBV7-9 and TRBJ1-4): DTGVSQNPRHKITKRGQNVTFRCDPISEHNRLYWYRQTLGQGPEFLTYFQNEAQLEKSRLLSDRFSAERPKGSFSTLEIQRTEQGDSAMYLCASSLLNEKLFFGSGTQLSVL.

The genes are TRBV11-2 and TRBJ2-7, with D tentatively TRBD1 (5 bases). This CDR3 region has 14 residues. Germline V gene sequence: CDR1 SGHAT, CDR2 FQNNGV. The ends were cut back, 5 bases at V and 4 bases at J, with 15 bases in the middle. The DNA for the CDR3 is TGTGCCAGCAGCATCGACAGTGCCGGTTACGAGCAGTACTTC. Its protein is CASSIDSAGYEQYF.

The chain recombines TRBV2 with TRBJ1-1, with D perhaps matching TRBD1 (5 bases). Trimming removed 7 bases from V and 1 base from J, with 13 bases in between. Per the germline V gene, CDR1 is SNHLY and CDR2 is FYNNEI. The CDR3 sequence is 14 residues long. The CDR3 sequence: CASNLPGGNTEAFF. The CDR3 DNA sequence: TGTGCCAGCAACTTGCCCGGGGGGAACACTGAAGCTTTCTTT. Filled out from reference TRBV2 and TRBJ1-1, the complete variable domain reads EPEVTQTPSHQVTQMGQEVILRCVPISNHLYFYWYRQILGQKVEFLVSFYNNEISEKSEIFDDQFSVERPDGSNFTLKIRSTKLEDSAMYFCASNLPGGNTEAFFGQGTRLTVV.

The rearrangement uses TRBV10-3 and TRBJ2-1; 12 bases agree with TRBD2. The CDR3 has 14 residues. V shed 6 bases and J 8 bases; nucleotides not matched to a gene: 5. Germline CDR1 is ENHRY and CDR2 is SYGVKD. The CDR3 spells CAIRTTSGSYEQFF. CDR3 sequence (DNA): TGTGCCATCAGAACGACTAGCGGGAGCTATGAGCAGTTCTTC.

Here the CDR3 DNA reads TGCGCCAGCAGCACGGATAGCGGGCTACTTGGGGAGCAGTACTTC. This sequence encodes CASSTDSGLLGEQYF. J is TRBJ2-7 and V is TRBV5-1; the match to TRBD2 covers 7 bases. Trimming removed 4 bases from V and 7 bases from J; junction bases left unmatched: 14. This CDR3 spans 15 amino acids. The V gene's germline CDR1 is SGHRS and CDR2 YFSETQ.

The rearrangement uses TRBV19 and TRBJ2-1, with D perhaps matching TRBD1 (5 bases). This CDR3 is built from 12 residues. The V end was cut by 0 bases, the J end by 11 bases, with 8 bases between. Germline V lookup: CDR1 LNHDA, CDR2 SQIVND (reference sequence). The CDR3 sequence: CASSIDRQKQFF. CDR3 nucleotides: TGTGCCAGTAGTATAGATCGACAGAAGCAGTTCTTC. The full variable domain, rest sourced from reference TRBV19 and TRBJ2-1, is DGGITQSPKYLFRKEGQNVTLSCEQNLNHDAMYWYRQDPGQGLRLIYYSQIVNDFQKGDIAEGYSVSREKKESFPLTVTSAQKNPTAFYLCASSIDRQKQFFGPGTRLTVL.

The rearrangement links TRBV28 to TRBJ1-5, with D unclear. Trimming took 5 bases from V and 11 from J, leaving 13 bases between them. CDR1 MDHEN and CDR2 SYDVKM come from the germline V gene. This CDR3 has 12 residues. The CDR3 loop is CASSPGVNSQHF. CDR3 sequence (DNA): TGTGCCAGCAGTCCCGGGGTAAACTCCCAGCATTTT.

The V call is TRBV7-8, the J call TRBJ2-7; 7 positions match TRBD2. This CDR3 spans 18 amino acids. V gave up 2 bases and J gave up 2 bases; unmatched junction bases: 15. The germline CDR1 and CDR2 sequences are SGHVS and FQNEAQ. CDR3 loop: CASSLPSGKRTRPYEQYF. The CDR3 DNA follows: TGTGCCAGCAGCTTACCATCCGGGAAAAGGACTAGGCCCTACGAGCAGTACTTC.

The chain links TRBV9 to TRBJ2-3; 12 bases line up with TRBD2. CDR1 and CDR2 (germline): SGDLS, YYNGEE. V was clipped by 2 bases and J by 6 bases; unmatched bases: 4. The CDR3 contains 15 residues. DNA for the CDR3: TGTGCCAGCAGCGTTACTAGCGGGAGGCTTGATACGCAGTATTTT. Its protein is CASSVTSGRLDTQYF.

This chain joins TRBV28 and TRBJ2-1; no firm D call. The CDR3 loop spans 14 amino acids. Trimming took off 5 bases at V and 8 bases at J, with 16 bases between the two ends. In germline, CDR1 is MDHEN, CDR2 SYDVKM. CDR3 loop: CASSPSRLPDEQFF. The DNA of the CDR3 is TGTGCCAGCAGTCCCTCCAGACTTCCCGATGAGCAGTTCTTC.

The chain joins TRBV7-8 to TRBJ2-6; TRBD2 might be the D (5 bases). Germline CDR1 and CDR2: SGHVS and FQNEAQ. V gave up 5 bases and J gave up 4 bases, with 9 bases separating them. The CDR3 consists of 14 residues. As DNA, the CDR3 is TGTGCCAGCAGCAGTCTAGCCGGGGCCAACGTCCTGACTTTC. Residues: CASSSLAGANVLTF.

This chain joins TRBV6-5 and TRBJ1-2, with D perhaps matching TRBD1 (5 bases). This CDR3 is 13 amino acids long. Germline loops: CDR1 MNHEY, CDR2 SVGAGI. Deletions cut 6 bases from V and 4 bases from J, with 12 bases between. The chain's CDR3 is CASRAQGLYGYTF. CDR3 in DNA: TGTGCCAGCAGGGCCCAGGGTCTCTATGGCTACACCTTC.

The chain recombines TRBV5-6 with TRBJ1-2; 7 positions match TRBD1. This CDR3 has 16 amino acids. CDR1 and CDR2 from the germline V gene are SGHDT and YYEEEE. Unmatched junction bases numbered 9, after V lost 4 bases and J lost 0 bases. Here the CDR3 reads CASSAGTESPNYGYTF. CDR3 coding DNA: TGTGCCAGCAGCGCAGGGACAGAAAGTCCTAACTATGGCTACACCTTC. The complete variable domain, with remaining parts taken from reference TRBV5-6 and TRBJ1-2, reads DAGVTQSPTHLIKTRGQQVTLRCSPKSGHDTVSWYQQALGQGPQFIFQYYEEEERQRGNFPDRFSGHQFPNYSSELNVNALLLGDSALYLCASSAGTESPNYGYTFGSGTRLTVV.

V is TRBV5-4 and J is TRBJ2-3, with 8 positions matching TRBD2. The CDR3 sequence is 15 residues long. With V trimmed by 5 bases and J by 4 bases, 9 bases remained unmatched. Germline V gene sequence: CDR1 SGHNT, CDR2 YYREEE (reference sequence). CDR3: CASRETGLGADTQYF. CDR3 coding DNA: TGTGCCAGCAGAGAGACGGGACTAGGGGCAGATACGCAGTATTTT.

The rearrangement links TRBV6-5 to TRBJ2-3; D might be TRBD2 (6 bases). V was cut by 9 bases and J by 3 bases, with 16 bases left in between. CDR1 is MNHEY, CDR2 SVGAGI, per germline. This CDR3 region has 14 residues. The CDR3 loop is CASRRVGRTDTQYF. The CDR3 coding sequence is TGTGCCAGTAGGAGGGTAGGACGTACAGATACGCAGTATTTT.

The V call is TRBV11-2, the J call TRBJ2-1, with TRBD2 matching 11 bases. The CDR3 length is 19 residues. Germline lookup yields CDR1 SGHAT and CDR2 FQNNGV. J gave up 3 bases and V 1 base, and 11 bases lay outside the gene matches. In DNA form, the CDR3 reads TGTGCCAGCAGCTTAGTACTATCCCTGGGACTAGCGGTCTACAATGAGCAGTTCTTC. Translated: CASSLVLSLGLAVYNEQFF.

The chain links TRBV6-6 to TRBJ1-1; D not certain. V lost 0 bases and J 2 bases, leaving 7 bases between the germline ends. The CDR3 contains 14 residues. Per the germline V gene, CDR1 is MNHNY and CDR2 is SVGAGI (reference sequence). The CDR3 DNA reads TGTGCCAGCAGTTACTCGTTACTAAACACTGAAGCTTTCTTT. Protein: CASSYSLLNTEAFF.

V usage is TRBV2 and J usage is TRBJ1-1; TRBD1 matches 7 bases. The CDR3 length is 13 residues. Germline trimming cut 5 bases from V and 4 bases from J; bases unmatched to any gene: 4. Germline CDR1 is SNHLY and CDR2 is FYNNEI. CDR3 residues: CASSSTGSTEAFF. CDR3 DNA: TGTGCCAGCAGTTCGACAGGGAGCACTGAAGCTTTCTTT.

J is TRBJ1-4 and V is TRBV4-3, with 9 bases lining up with TRBD1. The CDR3 loop spans 16 amino acids. The V gene's germline CDR1 is LGHNA and CDR2 YSLEER. J gave up 10 bases and V 2 bases, and 11 bases lay outside the gene matches. DNA of the CDR3: TGCGCCAGCAGCCAACTCTTTGGGGGACAGGGCCGAAAACTGTTTTTT. This codes for CASSQLFGGQGRKLFF.

This clone has a single count. The V call is TRBV18, the J call TRBJ1-5, with 8 nucleotides matching TRBD1. CDR3 length equals 15 residues. In germline, CDR1 is KGHSH, CDR2 LQKENI. With 3 bases clipped from V and 0 bases from J, the junction kept 1 base outside the gene matches. The CDR3 here is CASSPTGDSNQPQHF. CDR3 DNA sequence: TGTGCCAGCTCACCGACAGGGGATAGCAATCAGCCCCAGCATTTT.

The V call is TRBV28, the J call TRBJ2-1; 8 nucleotides line up with TRBD2. Germline V gene lookup returns CDR1 MDHEN and CDR2 SYDVKM. The junction had 0 bases not matched to a gene; V was cut back by 2 bases and J by 0 bases. The CDR3 totals 15 residues. The CDR3 nucleotides are TGTGCCAGCAGTTTAAGCGGGAGCTCCTACAATGAGCAGTTCTTC. The encoded protein is CASSLSGSSYNEQFF.

The J gene is TRBJ2-3, the V gene TRBV9; the match to TRBD2 covers 7 bases. Germline CDR1 SGDLS, CDR2 YYNGEE. The CDR3 totals 17 residues. With V trimmed by 0 bases and J by 6 bases, 13 bases remained unmatched. The CDR3 DNA is TGTGCCAGCAGCGTAGCTCCTCGTGCGGGAGTATCGGATACGCAGTATTTT. Amino acid sequence: CASSVAPRAGVSDTQYF.

V and J are TRBV4-3 and TRBJ1-2; D is uncertain. This CDR3 is 13 amino acids long. From germline, CDR1 is LGHNA and CDR2 YSLEER. Between the trimmed V and J ends, which lost 9 bases and 0 bases, there was a span of 11 bases. CDR3 in amino acids: CASSSNSNYGYTF. The CDR3 bases are TGCGCCAGTAGTAGTAATTCTAACTATGGCTACACCTTC.